The 3 T cell receptor beta chains below all came from one sample that was sequenced in a study of OX40 agonist ivuxolimab in advanced cancers. TCRdb's table, derived via immunoSEQ multiplex PCR, lists solely in-frame clones and lacks some. The data show 55,000 to 85,000 clones, with 80% seen just once and approximately 1.3% held by the top ten. The specimen comprised CD4+ or CD8+ T cells sorted from blood, sampled in a trial of the OX40 agonist ivuxolimab. The receptors here all came from an adult with an advanced solid tumor such as melanoma, head and neck, liver or kidney cancer.

This rearrangement joins TRBV5-1 to TRBJ1-1, with 9 nucleotides matching TRBD1. V dropped 4 bases and J dropped 0; count of bases not matched to a gene: 7. CDR1 is SGHRS, CDR2 YFSETQ, per germline. This CDR3 spans 16 amino acids. The DNA of the CDR3 is TGCGCCAGCAGCCCTGGGACAGGGATCATGAACACTGAAGCTTTCTTT. Its protein product is CASSPGTGIMNTEAFF.

The chain recombines TRBV7-8 with TRBJ2-1; tentative D call: TRBD1 (6 bases). With 3 bases removed from V and 3 bases from J, the gap between germline ends came to 12 bases. Germline V gene sequence: CDR1 SGHVS, CDR2 FQNEAQ. The CDR3 is 15 amino acids. The CDR3: CASSFEGHRYNEQFF. The DNA of the CDR3 is TGTGCCAGCAGCTTTGAGGGACACCGCTACAATGAGCAGTTCTTC.

For the CDR3, the DNA is TGTGCCAGCAGCCAACGGACAGGGGATGGCTACACCTTC. This sequence encodes CASSQRTGDGYTF. The chain joins TRBV14 to TRBJ1-2; the match to TRBD1 covers 9 bases. Germline V gives CDR1 SGHDN, CDR2 FVKESK. J gave up 6 bases and V 2 bases, and 1 base lay outside the gene matches. This CDR3 has 13 residues. The complete variable domain, with remaining parts taken from reference TRBV14 and TRBJ1-2, reads EAGVTQFPSHSVIEKGQTVTLRCDPISGHDNLYWYRRVMGKEIKFLLHFVKESKQDESGMPNNRFLAERTGGTYSTLKVQPAELEDSGVYFCASSQRTGDGYTFGSGTRLTVV.